This T cell receptor (beta chain) was found in a study of metastatic and nonmetastatic thyroid tumors. TCRdb reprocessed the PCR reads using MiXCR. The sample holds roughly 40,000 clones, roughly a sixth seen once. Until they underwent thyroid surgery, no patient had received any treatment. V was clipped by 3 bases and J by 11 bases, with 25 bases between them. The CDR3 sequence is 17 residues long. The germline CDR1 and CDR2 sequences are SGHAT and FQDESV (reference sequence). The TCR sequence derives from a female donor with papillary thyroid cancer or a benign thyroid nodule (not recorded which). Some clones in this sample may be carry-over from other donors' samples. This sequence joins TRBV11-1 and TRBJ2-2; D gene unclear. Sequences were obtained from blood. CDR3 DNA sequence: TGTGCCAGCAGCTTGGGTCCGACTGGCGCGAACACCGTTGAGCTGTTTTTT. Its protein product is CASSLGPTGANTVELFF.